This T cell receptor beta chain was profiled in a study of vaccination and CD4 T cells after COVID-19. The CDR3 totals 11 residues. Germline V gives CDR1 DFQATT, CDR2 SNEGSKA (reference sequence). Trimming removed 5 bases from V and 5 bases from J, with 10 bases in between. Sequencing of DNA taken from cultured CD4+ T cells relied on the Oncomine TCR Beta short-read assay. TCRdb reprocessed the PCR reads with MiXCR, giving one entry per CDR3 protein. The sample has fewer than 15,000 distinct CDR3 sequences, less than 60% seen once; the top ten hold about 18%. A note on this clonotype: Its antigen is unknown.

Treatment in this sample: roughly nine-day PBMC culture with coronavirus spike peptide pools or control peptides (ViraFEST assay). The gene calls are TRBV20-1 and TRBJ2-7; TRBD1 is a possible D gene (5 bases). The TCR comes from a human donor who had recovered from COVID-19. The sequencing sample was made of CD4+ T cells from blood, cultured in vitro. The CDR3 DNA reads as TGCAGTGCTGGGGCCCTCGACGAGCAGTACTTC. Translating gives CSAGALDEQYF.